This passage covers 18 T cell receptor beta chains from one sample sequenced in a study of T cells in Graves' hyperthyroidism and ophthalmopathy. The CDR3 regions of TCR beta were amplified from RNA transcripts. The HTBI primer set served for first-round RT-PCR of the TCR CDR3. TCRdb passed the multiplex PCR reads through MiXCR, listing each CDR3 protein once. The data show a few hundred thousand distinct CDR3 sequences, about 20% seen once. The specimen sequenced was blood. Receptors were obtained from a woman aged 45 to 65 with Graves' hyperthyroidism.

This clonotype has ten or more counts. J is TRBJ2-7 and V is TRBV7-8, with 12 bases identical to TRBD1. The CDR3 is 15 amino acids. The V gene end was trimmed by 5 bases and the J gene end by 5 bases; junction bases not matched to a gene: 7. Germline-derived CDR1 and CDR2 are SGHVS and FQNEAQ. In DNA form, the CDR3 reads TGTGCCAGCAGCCTACGGGACAGGGGGCTTCACGAGCAGTACGTC. Protein product: CASSLRDRGLHEQYV.

The sample holds a few counts of this clonotype. Just one base apart from a much larger clone, this may be a read error. The chain employs TRBV12-3 or TRBV12-4 and TRBJ1-5; tentative D call: TRBD1 (6 bases). The ends were cut back, 5 bases at V and 5 bases at J, with 10 bases in the middle. This CDR3 contains 13 residues. The CDR3 nucleotides are TGTGCCAGCAGTGCACAGGGTGATCAGCCCCAGCATTTT. This codes for CASSAQGDQPQHF.

This chain links TRBV11-2 with TRBJ2-7; TRBD2 is a possible D gene (6 bases). V gave up 5 bases and J gave up 5 bases, with 16 bases separating them. The germline V gene has CDR1 SGHAT and CDR2 FQNNGV. The CDR3 loop spans 14 amino acids. CDR3 region: CASSPEAGYNEQYF. For the CDR3, the DNA is TGTGCCAGCAGCCCCGAGGCGGGGTACAACGAGCAGTACTTC.

This clonotype has a count of ten or more. This sequence joins TRBV7-9 and TRBJ1-1, with D possibly matching TRBD1 (5 bases). Germline CDR1 and CDR2: SEHNR and FQNEAQ (reference sequence). The CDR3 extends over 13 amino acids. Deletions cut 5 bases from V and 8 bases from J, with 15 bases between. CDR3 amino acids: CASSIPGGVEAFF. The CDR3 region has the DNA TGTGCCAGCAGCATACCTGGGGGGGTAGAAGCTTTCTTT.

This clonotype has ten or more counts. Here the CDR3 DNA reads TGTGCCACCAGCAGACCCGGGACAGACTCCTACAATGAGCAGTTCTTC. Its translation is CATSRPGTDSYNEQFF. The chain links TRBV15 to TRBJ2-1; 7 bases fit TRBD1. Germline lookup yields CDR1 LNHNV and CDR2 YYDKDF (reference sequence). There are 16 residues in the CDR3. V dropped 2 bases and J dropped 0; count of bases not matched to a gene: 4.

This clonotype has just a few counts. This sequence joins TRBV30 and TRBJ2-3; D remains unclear. Trimming took off 5 bases at V and 2 bases at J, with 8 bases between the two ends. CDR1 GTSNPN and CDR2 SVGIG come from the germline V gene (reference sequence). The CDR3 length is 12 residues. CDR3 DNA sequence: TGTGCCTGGGGGATTTTCACAGATACGCAGTATTTT. It is translated as CAWGIFTDTQYF.

In the case of this clonotype: One end of the junction is discordant with germline, which a read error may explain. The rearrangement uses TRBV7-3 and TRBJ1-1; D remains ambiguous. CDR3 size: 17 residues. CDR1 and CDR2 from the germline V gene are SGHTA and FQGTGA. CDR3 coding DNA: TGCGCCAGCAGCCAAGATAAGACTTCCGCGGCGAACACTGAAGCTTTCTTT. Translating it yields CASSQDKTSAANTEAFF.

This clonotype was recorded many times. The chain links TRBV3-1 to TRBJ1-1, with D perhaps TRBD1 (5 bases). Germline V gene lookup returns CDR1 LGHDT and CDR2 YNNKEL (reference sequence). The CDR3 is 14 residues long. V lost 1 base and J 5 bases, leaving 11 bases between the germline ends. The CDR3 region is CASSQAGGETEAFF. CDR3 coding DNA: TGTGCCAGCAGCCAAGCGGGGGGGGAAACTGAAGCTTTCTTT.

V gene TRBV5-1 combines with J gene TRBJ2-1, with TRBD1 matching 7 bases. Germline lookup yields CDR1 SGHRS and CDR2 YFSETQ. The CDR3 totals 13 residues. The junction had 2 bases not matched to a gene; V was cut back by 6 bases and J by 2 bases. The CDR3 coding sequence is TGCGCCAGCACTGGGACAGCCTACAATGAGCAGTTCTTC. Protein product: CASTGTAYNEQFF.

The chain recombines TRBV29-1 with TRBJ2-2; D ambiguous. Trimming left V 7 bases short and J 0 bases short, with 9 bases between. There are 13 residues in the CDR3. Germline V gene sequence: CDR1 SQVTM, CDR2 ANQGSEA. The CDR3 DNA follows: TGCAGCGCCCCGGCCTCGAACACCGGGGAGCTGTTTTTT. Protein product: CSAPASNTGELFF.

This clonotype was seen repeatedly, ten times or more. The CDR3 region has the DNA TGTGCCAGCAGTGGAAGACTGCTGAACACTGAAGCTTTCTTT. This sequence encodes CASSGRLLNTEAFF. The V gene is TRBV6-1, the J gene TRBJ1-1; D remains ambiguous. V was trimmed by 4 bases and J by 0 bases, leaving 9 bases between them. Per the germline V gene, CDR1 is MNHNS and CDR2 is SASEGT. CDR3 size: 14 residues.

The rearrangement uses TRBV30 and TRBJ1-1, with D uncertain. The CDR3 length is 17 residues. Trimming pared 2 bases from V and 1 base from J, leaving 20 bases between. Germline loops: CDR1 GTSNPN, CDR2 SVGIG (reference sequence). CDR3 protein: CAWSSWKPRHPNTEAFF. CDR3 bases: TGTGCCTGGAGTTCCTGGAAACCGAGGCATCCGAACACTGAAGCTTTCTTT.

The table lists this clonotype with a few counts. The chain combines TRBV5-5 with TRBJ1-5, with a weak D call TRBD1 (6 bases). Germline CDR1 is SGHKS and CDR2 is YYEKEE (reference sequence). This CDR3 comprises 18 residues. Trimming removed 4 bases at V and 5 bases at J, with 25 bases between. CDR3 protein: CASSPHPLQGESDQPQHF. The CDR3 DNA reads TGTGCCAGCAGCCCCCATCCTTTACAGGGAGAGAGTGATCAGCCCCAGCATTTT.

A note on this clonotype: Its ends do not fully match the called genes, so a read error is possible. The chain uses TRBV5-1 and TRBJ2-7, with D hard to call. Germline loops: CDR1 SGHRS, CDR2 YFSETQ. The CDR3 extends over 16 amino acids. CDR3 bases: TGCGCCAGCACCTTGTATGGGCTGTCGAGCTCCTACGAGCAGTACTTC. Translation gives CASTLYGLSSSYEQYF.

J is TRBJ2-1 and V is TRBV7-2, with TRBD1 matching over 11 bases. The CDR3 has 16 residues. After removal of 7 bases from V and 9 bases from J, the junction contained 14 bases not matched to a gene. CDR1 is SGHTA and CDR2 is FQGNSA in the germline V gene. CDR3 sequence: CASTPYGQGARFEQFF. In DNA, the CDR3 is TGTGCCAGCACCCCCTATGGACAGGGGGCGCGTTTTGAGCAGTTCTTC.

The chain uses TRBV9 and TRBJ2-5; D may be TRBD1 or TRBD2 (5 bases each). With 0 bases removed from V and 4 bases from J, the gap between germline ends came to 13 bases. The CDR3 loop spans 15 amino acids. The germline CDR1 and CDR2 sequences are SGDLS and YYNGEE. The CDR3 is CASSVEGRLSETQYF. CDR3 nucleotide sequence: TGTGCCAGCAGCGTAGAGGGACGGCTTTCAGAGACCCAGTACTTC.

The chain couples TRBV27 to TRBJ1-2; 9 bases are shared with TRBD1. Trimming removed 3 bases from V and 7 bases from J; junction bases left unmatched: 9. This CDR3 comprises 15 residues. CDR1 MNHEY and CDR2 SMNVEV come from the germline V gene (reference sequence). This CDR3 is CASSFTGQGRVGYTF. The CDR3 nucleotides are TGTGCCAGCAGTTTTACCGGACAGGGGCGGGTTGGCTACACCTTC.

This clonotype was seen ten or more times. V gene TRBV27 combines with J gene TRBJ2-1; TRBD2 matches at 8 bases. The ends lost 5 bases at V and 0 bases at J; junction bases unmatched: 3. CDR3 length: 15 residues. Germline assignment: CDR1 MNHEY and CDR2 SMNVEV (reference sequence). The CDR3 DNA reads TGTGCCAGCAGTGCCGGGGGGGCCTCCTACAATGAGCAGTTCTTC. As protein: CASSAGGASYNEQFF.